This T cell receptor beta chain was found in a study of patients and donors after allogeneic stem cell transplantation (dated by TCRdb to between 2020 and 2021). With regard to this clonotype: Its antigen target is currently unknown. The input lacks base qualities; no much larger clone sits a single base away.

The library was built by means of RT-PCR. These reads were obtained on a NextSeq 550. The raw public reads went through TCRdb reprocessing: fastp at Q25, MiXCR clone calling, in-frame beta chains kept. Merged by CDR3 protein, the rows form single entries marked with the most common genes and DNA. This sample has some 880,000 distinct CDR3 sequences in its table, and 15% to 20% of those were observed once. The top ten constitute approximately 5.9% of the sample. CDR1 and CDR2, per the germline V gene, are LGHNA and YSLEER. V loses 4 bases, J loses 3 bases, and the germline ends lie 12 bases apart. Counted from cysteine to phenylalanine, this CDR3 has 15 amino acids. Of all the DNA, just the CDR3 is kept, 45 bases in frame from base 1.

Sequencing used blood, either unsorted or a sorted T cell fraction (not recorded which). The sequence derives from a human donor who was either an allogeneic HSCT recipient or a stem cell or donor lymphocyte infusion donor (not recorded which). It is not recorded whose cells these are; they may come from a transplant donor. The chain uses TRBV4-3 and TRBJ1-4; no D gene can be assigned with confidence. The nucleotide sequence reads as follows: TGCGCCAGCAGCCTGTCGACTGAGTCTAATGAAAAACTGTTTTTT. Protein translation: CASSLSTESNEKLFF.